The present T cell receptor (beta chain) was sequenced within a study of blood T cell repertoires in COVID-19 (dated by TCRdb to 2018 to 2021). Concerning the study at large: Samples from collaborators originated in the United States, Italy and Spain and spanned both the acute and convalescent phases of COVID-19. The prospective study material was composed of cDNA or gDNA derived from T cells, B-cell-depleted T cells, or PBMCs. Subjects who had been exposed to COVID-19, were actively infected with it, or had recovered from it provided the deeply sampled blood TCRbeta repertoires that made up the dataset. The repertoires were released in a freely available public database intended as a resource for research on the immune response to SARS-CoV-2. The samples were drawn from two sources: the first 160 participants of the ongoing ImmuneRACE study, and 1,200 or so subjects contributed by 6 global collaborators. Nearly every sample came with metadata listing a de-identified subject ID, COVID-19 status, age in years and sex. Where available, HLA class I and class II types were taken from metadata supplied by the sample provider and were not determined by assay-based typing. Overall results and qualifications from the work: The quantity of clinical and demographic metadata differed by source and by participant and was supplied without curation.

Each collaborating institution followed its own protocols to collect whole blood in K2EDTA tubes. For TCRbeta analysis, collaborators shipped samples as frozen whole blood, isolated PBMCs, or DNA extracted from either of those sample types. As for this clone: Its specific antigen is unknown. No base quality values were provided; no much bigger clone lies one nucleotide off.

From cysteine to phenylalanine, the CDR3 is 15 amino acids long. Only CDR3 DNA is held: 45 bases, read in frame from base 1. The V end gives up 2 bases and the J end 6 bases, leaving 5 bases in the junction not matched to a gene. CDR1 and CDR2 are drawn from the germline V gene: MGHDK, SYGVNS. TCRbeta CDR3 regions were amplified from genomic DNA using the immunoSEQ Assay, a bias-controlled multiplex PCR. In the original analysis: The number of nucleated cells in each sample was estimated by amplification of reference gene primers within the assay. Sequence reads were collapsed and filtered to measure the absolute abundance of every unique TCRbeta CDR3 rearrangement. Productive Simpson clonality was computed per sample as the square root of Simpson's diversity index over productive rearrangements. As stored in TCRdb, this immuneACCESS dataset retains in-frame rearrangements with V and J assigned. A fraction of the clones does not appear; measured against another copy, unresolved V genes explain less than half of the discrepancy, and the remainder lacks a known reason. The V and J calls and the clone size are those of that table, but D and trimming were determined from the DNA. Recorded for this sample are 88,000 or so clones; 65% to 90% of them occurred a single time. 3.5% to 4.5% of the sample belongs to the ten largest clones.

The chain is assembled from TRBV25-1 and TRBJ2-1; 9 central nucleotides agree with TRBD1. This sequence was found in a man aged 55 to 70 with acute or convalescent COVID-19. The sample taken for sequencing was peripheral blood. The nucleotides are TGTGCCAGCAGTGAAGCAGGACAGGGGTTCAATGAGCAGTTCTTC. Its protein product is CASSEAGQGFNEQFF. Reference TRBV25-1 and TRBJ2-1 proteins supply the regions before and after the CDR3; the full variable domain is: EADIYQTPRYLVIGTGKKITLECSQTMGHDKMYWYQQDPGMELHLIHYSYGVNSTEKGDLSSESTVSRIRTEHFPLTLESARPSHTSQYLCASSEAGQGFNEQFFGPGTRLTVL.